The T cell receptor beta chain under discussion was sequenced for a study of T cell responses to AZD1222 COVID-19 vaccine. Points from the study as a whole: Donors were chiefly white British, with a greater number of females, and clonal diversity was perhaps underestimated.

The repertoire was sequenced with immunoSEQ multiplex PCR; TCRdb's copy has only in-frame clones and lacks some. The table shows about 110,000 clones, with 85% to 95% occurring only once. Germline V lookup: CDR1 SGHDN, CDR2 FVKESK. CDR3 size: 17 residues. The germline V and J ends were trimmed by 2 bases and 3 bases, with 20 bases remaining between them. As concerns this clone: Its antigen is not known.

This TCR was sampled from an adult in good health. The V call is TRBV14, the J call TRBJ2-7, with a possible D match to TRBD1 (6 bases). Source: peripheral blood, taken on day 0 of AZD1222 vaccination. In DNA, the CDR3 is TGTGCCAGCAGCCAACCCTACAGGGCACACGACCGCTACGAGCAGTACTTC. Amino acid sequence: CASSQPYRAHDRYEQYF.